The 17 T cell receptor beta chains below were found in one sample sequenced in a study of blood T cell repertoires in COVID-19. Clones were sequenced by immunoSEQ multiplex PCR, and TCRdb holds only the in-frame ones, with some missing. The data contain just over 250,000 clones, more than 90% of them singletons. Material for sequencing was peripheral blood. These TCRs come from a person aged 18 to 35 with COVID-19, enrolled during active disease.

This chain uses TRBV7-9 with TRBJ2-5, with 7 bases fitting TRBD1. This CDR3 comprises 17 residues. Trimming cost V 2 bases and J 3 bases; bases outside gene matches: 12. Per germline, CDR1 SEHNR and CDR2 FQNEAQ (reference sequence). The chain's CDR3 is CASSLSILGQYKETQYF. In DNA, the CDR3 is TGTGCCAGCAGCTTAAGTATCTTGGGACAGTACAAAGAGACCCAGTACTTC.

The gene calls are TRBV28 and TRBJ2-5; a possible D gene is TRBD2 (5 bases). Germline assignment: CDR1 MDHEN and CDR2 SYDVKM. The CDR3 totals 12 residues. Trimming pared 6 bases from V and 4 bases from J, leaving 9 bases between. CDR3 DNA: TGTGCCAGCAGGTTCGGGGTAGAGACCCAGTACTTC. Translating it yields CASRFGVETQYF.

V gene TRBV12-3 or TRBV12-4 combines with J gene TRBJ2-7; unclear D gene. The V end lost 5 bases, the J end lost 3 bases, and 8 bases lay between the germline ends. The CDR3 spans 12 residues. The CDR3 sequence: CASSPTVYEQYF. The CDR3 region has the DNA TGTGCCAGCAGTCCGACTGTCTACGAGCAGTACTTC.

The rearrangement uses TRBV7-2 and TRBJ2-7; 7 nucleotides match TRBD1. Germline assignment: CDR1 SGHTA and CDR2 FQGNSA. J lost 12 bases, V lost 5 bases, and 13 bases had no gene match. CDR3 length equals 13 residues. CDR3 DNA sequence: TGTGCCAGCAGCCAACCACCGACAGGGCCTGGGTACTTC. Translation gives CASSQPPTGPGYF. The entire variable domain, with the rest obtained from reference TRBV7-2 and TRBJ2-7, is as follows: GAGVSQSPSNKVTEKGKDVELRCDPISGHTALYWYRQSLGQGLEFLIYFQGNSAPDKSGLPSDRFSAERTGGSVSTLTIQRTQQEDSAVYLCASSQPPTGPGYFGPGTRLTVT.

The chain carries TRBV12-3 or TRBV12-4 and TRBJ2-2; D is possibly TRBD1 (5 bases). The ends were cut back, 11 bases at V and 6 bases at J, with 16 bases in the middle. The CDR3 length is 13 residues. In nucleotides, the CDR3 is TGTGCCCAGAGCCAGGGTGGACCCGGGGAGCTGTTTTTT. Residues: CAQSQGGPGELFF.

The rearrangement uses TRBV4-1 and TRBJ1-4; D not resolved. The CDR3 is 14 residues long. Trimming took 1 base from V and 4 from J, leaving 7 bases between them. Per the germline V gene, CDR1 is MGHRA and CDR2 is YSYEKL. CDR3 loop: CASSQGGSNEKLFF. The CDR3 region has the DNA TGCGCCAGCAGCCAAGGAGGTAGTAATGAAAAACTGTTTTTT.

The gene calls are TRBV6-5 and TRBJ1-2, with D uncertain. Germline V gene sequence: CDR1 MNHEY, CDR2 SVGAGI. The germline V and J ends were trimmed by 6 bases and 5 bases, with 7 bases remaining between them. The CDR3 runs 11 residues. CDR3 sequence (DNA): TGTGCCAGCAGACTACCGTATGGCTACACCTTC. Encoded protein: CASRLPYGYTF.

V gene TRBV6-4 combines with J gene TRBJ1-5; no definite D call. Trimming cost V 0 bases and J 6 bases, with 6 bases left between them. CDR3 length equals 13 residues. The germline CDR1 and CDR2 sequences are MRHNA and SNTAGT. CDR3 in DNA: TGTGCCAGCAGTGACTCCGAGGGTCAGCCCCAGCATTTT. This codes for CASSDSEGQPQHF.

This chain links TRBV9 with TRBJ2-2; D remains ambiguous. This CDR3 region has 17 residues. Looked up from germline, CDR1 is SGDLS and CDR2 is YYNGEE. Trimming shortened V by 4 bases and J by 5 bases, and 21 bases separated the two germline ends. Written as DNA, the CDR3 is TGTGCCAGCAGCTTTTACAGCCTCCCCACACTTACCGGGGAGCTGTTTTTT. It is translated as CASSFYSLPTLTGELFF.

The chain combines TRBV7-3 with TRBJ2-1, with a tentative D call TRBD2 (6 bases). The CDR3 has 16 amino acids. From germline, CDR1 is SGHTA and CDR2 FQGTGA. Trimming left V 4 bases short and J 1 base short, with 14 bases between. The CDR3 bases are TGTGCCAGCAGCTCATCACAGGAGGGATCCTACAATGAGCAGTTCTTC. It is translated as CASSSSQEGSYNEQFF.

This rearrangement joins TRBV3-1 (or the pseudogene TRBV3-2) to TRBJ2-7; the match to TRBD1 covers 9 bases. The CDR3 consists of 19 residues. Germline-derived CDR1 and CDR2 are LGHDT and YNNKEL (reference sequence). V trimming: 1 base; J trimming: 4 bases; junction bases outside the gene matches: 17. CDR3 in DNA: TGTGCCAGCAGCCAAGGGGGGACAGGGTTTGGCGAAAGGAGGTACGAGCAGTACTTC. It yields the protein CASSQGGTGFGERRYEQYF.

The chain carries TRBV5-1 and TRBJ1-1; D ambiguous. The CDR3 covers 13 residues. Germline loops: CDR1 SGHRS, CDR2 YFSETQ. The ends were cut back, 2 bases at V and 2 bases at J, with 7 bases in the middle. CDR3 DNA sequence: TGCGCCAGCAGCTTAACAGATAACACTGAAGCTTTCTTT. Its protein product is CASSLTDNTEAFF.

The chain uses TRBV7-3 and TRBJ1-2; D gene ambiguous. CDR1 and CDR2 from the germline V gene are SGHTA and FQGTGA. CDR3 length: 14 residues. Trimming removed 0 bases at V and 6 bases at J, with 11 bases between. For the CDR3, the DNA is TGTGCCAGCAGCTTAACGTTCGGCCGGGATGGCTACACCTTC. It specifies CASSLTFGRDGYTF.

The chain couples TRBV5-6 to TRBJ1-3; tentative D call: TRBD1 (5 bases). CDR3 length: 15 residues. Trimming stripped 0 bases from V and 4 bases from J, with 11 bases between. Germline loops: CDR1 SGHDT, CDR2 YYEEEE. CDR3 loop: CASSLARDSGNTIYF. DNA of the CDR3: TGTGCCAGCAGCTTGGCCAGGGATTCCGGAAACACCATATATTTT. Filled out from reference TRBV5-6 and TRBJ1-3, the complete variable domain reads DAGVTQSPTHLIKTRGQQVTLRCSPKSGHDTVSWYQQALGQGPQFIFQYYEEEERQRGNFPDRFSGHQFPNYSSELNVNALLLGDSALYLCASSLARDSGNTIYFGEGSWLTVV.

This clone was observed a few times. The chain is built from TRBV4-2 and TRBJ2-7; no clear D gene. V was trimmed by 1 base and J by 2 bases, leaving 9 bases between them. The CDR3 has 14 residues. Germline assignment: CDR1 LGHNA and CDR2 YNFKEQ. CDR3 residues: CASSQARLPYEQYF. The CDR3 DNA follows: TGTGCCAGCAGCCAAGCGCGACTCCCCTACGAGCAGTACTTC.

The J gene is TRBJ1-2, the V gene TRBV4-3; 7 nucleotides line up with TRBD1. The CDR3 totals 15 residues. J gave up 4 bases and V 8 bases, and 13 bases lay outside the gene matches. CDR1 and CDR2 (germline): LGHNA, YSLEER. CDR3 coding DNA: TGCGCCAGCTCCCCGGTAGGGGGCGATTTCTATGGCTACACCTTC. Translating gives CASSPVGGDFYGYTF.

The chain couples TRBV5-1 to TRBJ2-5; 16 bases match TRBD2. The CDR3 is 17 residues long. Trimming removed 4 bases from V and 5 bases from J; junction bases left unmatched: 8. Per germline, CDR1 SGHRS and CDR2 YFSETQ. Here the CDR3 DNA reads TGCGCCAGCAGCATGGGACTAGCGGGAGGGCCAACCGAGACCCAGTACTTC. As protein: CASSMGLAGGPTETQYF.